Listed here are 11 T cell receptor beta chains from one sample, sequenced in a study of CD8+CD57+ T cells in acquired aplastic anemia. Those patients picked for sequencing had displayed CD8+CD57+ cell expansion on flow cytometry. The TCR beta profiling, which covered VDJ combination and CDR3 sequence, was carried out using genomic DNA as the template. MiXCR was run by TCRdb on the reads, yielding one entry per CDR3 protein. Here the sample spans roughly 190,000 distinct CDR3 sequences, approximately 50% being singletons. The specimen was sorted CD4+, CD8+, or CD8+CD57+ T cells (not recorded which) from PBMCs. These receptors all stem from a human donor with aplastic anemia.

This clonotype has ten or more counts. The chain carries TRBV19 and TRBJ1-5; unclear D gene. The germline V and J ends were trimmed by 10 bases and 2 bases, with 12 bases remaining between them. This CDR3 spans 13 amino acids. Germline V lookup: CDR1 LNHDA, CDR2 SQIVND (reference sequence). The CDR3 loop reads CATEAGGNQPQHF. CDR3 coding DNA: TGTGCCACTGAGGCAGGAGGCAATCAGCCCCAGCATTTT.

The table lists this clonotype with a count of one. The chain recombines TRBV7-3 with TRBJ2-3, with D tentatively TRBD1 (5 bases). CDR3 size: 15 residues. Looked up from germline, CDR1 is SGHTA and CDR2 is FQGTGA. Trimming pared 3 bases from V and 0 bases from J, leaving 10 bases between. The DNA of the CDR3 is TGTGCCAGCAGCTTCAGCGACAGCAGCACAGATACGCAGTATTTT. Its translation is CASSFSDSSTDTQYF. The whole variable domain, remainder taken from reference TRBV7-3 and TRBJ2-3, is GAGVSQTPSNKVTEKGKYVELRCDPISGHTALYWYRQSLGQGPEFLIYFQGTGAADDSGLPNDRFFAVRPEGSVSTLKIQRTERGDSAVYLCASSFSDSSTDTQYFGPGTRLTVL.

Ten or more counts support this clonotype. The rearrangement links TRBV2 to TRBJ1-1; 9 positions agree with TRBD1. The V and J ends lost 8 bases and 1 base, in that order; junction bases with no gene match: 2. Germline assignment: CDR1 SNHLY and CDR2 FYNNEI. This CDR3 has 13 residues. Here the CDR3 DNA reads TGTGCCAGCCGGGGACAGGGGAACACTGAAGCTTTCTTT. Its protein is CASRGQGNTEAFF.

Concerning this clonotype: A read error is possible here, since a much larger clone lies one base away. The chain is built from TRBV20-1 and TRBJ2-2, with TRBD2 identical over 9 bases. The length of the CDR3 is 19 residues. Germline V gene lookup returns CDR1 DFQATT and CDR2 SNEGSKA (reference sequence). V lost 2 bases, J lost 1 base, and 14 bases stayed unmatched. The chain's CDR3 is CSARPLRTSAYQNTGELFF. The CDR3, as DNA: TGCAGTGCTAGACCCCTGAGGACTAGCGCATACCAGAACACCGGGGAGCTGTTTTTT.

The chain recombines TRBV5-1 with TRBJ2-7, with D tentatively TRBD1 (6 bases). CDR3 size: 15 residues. Germline assignment: CDR1 SGHRS and CDR2 YFSETQ. V dropped 4 bases and J dropped 5 bases, with 19 bases sitting between them. The CDR3 DNA reads TGCGCCAGCAGCGCGGAAGTGCAGGGGCCCCACGAGCAGTACTTC. The encoded protein is CASSAEVQGPHEQYF.

In its sample, this clonotype was seen many times. The chain links TRBV29-1 to TRBJ1-1; D may be TRBD1 (5 bases). CDR1 is SQVTM and CDR2 is ANQGSEA in the germline V gene. V was trimmed by 3 bases and J by 4 bases, leaving 18 bases between them. The CDR3 length is 15 residues. The CDR3 region has the DNA TGCAGCGTTGAGGGGCAGAGGGTTTTCGGCACTGAAGCTTTCTTT. Amino acid sequence: CSVEGQRVFGTEAFF.

This clonotype occurred many times. V gene TRBV19 combines with J gene TRBJ2-3, with TRBD2 matching 11 bases. The trim removed 4 bases at V and 1 base at J, leaving 10 bases unmatched. Germline V gives CDR1 LNHDA, CDR2 SQIVND (reference sequence). The CDR3 has 18 residues. CDR3 protein: CASSTVGLAGGRTDTQYF. The CDR3 DNA follows: TGTGCCAGTAGTACAGTTGGTCTAGCGGGAGGACGCACAGATACGCAGTATTTT. The full variable domain, with the rest looked up from reference TRBV19 and TRBJ2-3, is DGGITQSPKYLFRKEGQNVTLSCEQNLNHDAMYWYRQDPGQGLRLIYYSQIVNDFQKGDIAEGYSVSREKKESFPLTVTSAQKNPTAFYLCASSTVGLAGGRTDTQYFGPGTRLTVL.

This clonotype was seen repeatedly, ten times or more. The chain is built from TRBV7-2 and TRBJ2-2, with 10 bases that match TRBD1. CDR1 is SGHTA, CDR2 FQGNSA, per germline. The length of the CDR3 is 15 residues. Losses at the gene ends were 5 bases for V and 5 bases for J; bases not matched to a gene: 5. The CDR3: CASSRRGQGTGELFF. CDR3 sequence (DNA): TGTGCCAGCAGCCGCAGGGGACAGGGGACCGGGGAGCTGTTTTTT.

This clonotype occurred a few times. The V gene is TRBV4-2, the J gene TRBJ2-3; D call uncertain. This CDR3 contains 16 residues. The germline CDR1 and CDR2 sequences are LGHNA and YNFKEQ. V shed 6 bases and J shed 3 bases, with 19 bases lying between them. The CDR3 DNA is TGTGCCAGCAGTAAAAACACAGAGTTGGGTACAGATACGCAGTATTTT. Its translation is CASSKNTELGTDTQYF.

The chain combines TRBV5-1 with TRBJ2-7; no firm D call. Germline V gene sequence: CDR1 SGHRS, CDR2 YFSETQ. Trimming pared 1 base from V and 3 bases from J, leaving 8 bases between. The CDR3 runs 13 residues. In nucleotides, the CDR3 is TGCGCCAGCAGCTTGCAGGCGTTCTACGAGCAGTACTTC. Its protein is CASSLQAFYEQYF.

Remarks on this clonotype: No conserved phenylalanine or tryptophan is present at the end of the CDR3, so a read error is the likely explanation. The chain carries TRBV7-9 and TRBJ2-7; 7 bases agree with TRBD2. Germline CDR1 reads SEHNR; CDR2 reads FQNEAQ (reference sequence). Losses at the gene ends were 3 bases for V and 5 bases for J; bases not matched to a gene: 7. This CDR3 has 14 amino acids. CDR3 loop: CASSFGSSGHEQYS. CDR3 DNA: TGTGCCAGCAGCTTCGGATCTAGCGGCCACGAGCAGTACTCC.